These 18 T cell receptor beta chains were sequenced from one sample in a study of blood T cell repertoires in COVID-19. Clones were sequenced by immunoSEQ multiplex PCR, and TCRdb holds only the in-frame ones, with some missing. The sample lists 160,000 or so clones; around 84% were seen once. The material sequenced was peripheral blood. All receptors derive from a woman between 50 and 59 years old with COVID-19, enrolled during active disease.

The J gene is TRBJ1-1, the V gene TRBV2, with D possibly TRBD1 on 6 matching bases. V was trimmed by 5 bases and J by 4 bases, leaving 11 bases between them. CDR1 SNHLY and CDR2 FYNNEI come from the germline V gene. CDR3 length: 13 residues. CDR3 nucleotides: TGTGCCAGCAGTTCAACAGGGCCCACTGAAGCTTTCTTT. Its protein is CASSSTGPTEAFF.

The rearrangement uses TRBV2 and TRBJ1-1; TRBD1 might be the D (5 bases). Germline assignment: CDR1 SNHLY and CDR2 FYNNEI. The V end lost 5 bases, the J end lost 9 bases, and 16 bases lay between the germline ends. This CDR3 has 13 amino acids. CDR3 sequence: CASSWGSGGKAFF. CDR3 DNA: TGTGCCAGCAGTTGGGGGTCGGGAGGGAAAGCTTTCTTT. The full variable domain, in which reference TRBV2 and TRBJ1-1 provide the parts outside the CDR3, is EPEVTQTPSHQVTQMGQEVILRCVPISNHLYFYWYRQILGQKVEFLVSFYNNEISEKSEIFDDQFSVERPDGSNFTLKIRSTKLEDSAMYFCASSWGSGGKAFFGQGTRLTVV.

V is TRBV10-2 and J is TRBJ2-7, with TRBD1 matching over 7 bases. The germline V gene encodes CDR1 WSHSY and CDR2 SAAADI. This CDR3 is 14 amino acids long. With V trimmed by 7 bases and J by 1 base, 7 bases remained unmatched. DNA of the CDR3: TGCGCCAGCAAAGGGGGCGTTTTATCCTACGAGCAGTACTTC. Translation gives CASKGGVLSYEQYF.

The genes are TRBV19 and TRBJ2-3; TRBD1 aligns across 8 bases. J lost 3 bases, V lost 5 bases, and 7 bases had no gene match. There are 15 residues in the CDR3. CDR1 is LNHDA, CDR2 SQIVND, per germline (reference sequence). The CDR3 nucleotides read TGTGCCAGTAGTGTGGACAGGGCGGGAACAGATACGCAGTATTTT. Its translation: CASSVDRAGTDTQYF.

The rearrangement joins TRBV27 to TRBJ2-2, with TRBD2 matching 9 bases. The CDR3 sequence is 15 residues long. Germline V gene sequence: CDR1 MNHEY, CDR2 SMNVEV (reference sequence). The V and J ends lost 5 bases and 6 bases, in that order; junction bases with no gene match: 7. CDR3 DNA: TGTGCCAGCAGTCCAGGACTAGCGAGACCCGGGGAGCTGTTTTTT. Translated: CASSPGLARPGELFF.

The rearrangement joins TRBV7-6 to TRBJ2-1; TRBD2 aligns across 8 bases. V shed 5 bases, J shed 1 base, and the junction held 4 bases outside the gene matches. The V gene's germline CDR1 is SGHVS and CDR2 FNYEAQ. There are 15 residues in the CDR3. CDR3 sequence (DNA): TGTGCCAGCAGCGTCGGGGGGGCATCCTACAATGAGCAGTTCTTC. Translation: CASSVGGASYNEQFF.

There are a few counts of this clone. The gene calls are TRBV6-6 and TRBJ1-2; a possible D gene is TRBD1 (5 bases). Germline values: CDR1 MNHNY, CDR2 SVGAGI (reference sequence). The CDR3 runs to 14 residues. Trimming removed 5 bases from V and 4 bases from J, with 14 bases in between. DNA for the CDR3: TGTGCCAGCAGTGAGAGGGACTGGGGCTATGGCTACACCTTC. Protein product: CASSERDWGYGYTF.

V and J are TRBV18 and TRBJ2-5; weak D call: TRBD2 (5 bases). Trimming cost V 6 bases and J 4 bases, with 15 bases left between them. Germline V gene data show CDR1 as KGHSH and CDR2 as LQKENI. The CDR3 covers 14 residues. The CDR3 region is CASSPPGGIETQYF. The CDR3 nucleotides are TGTGCCAGCTCCCCTCCTGGAGGAATAGAGACCCAGTACTTC. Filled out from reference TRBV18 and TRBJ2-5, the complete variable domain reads NAGVMQNPRHLVRRRGQEARLRCSPMKGHSHVYWYRQLPEEGLKFMVYLQKENIIDESGMPKERFSAEFPKEGPSILRIQQVVRGDSAAYFCASSPPGGIETQYFGPGTRLLVL.

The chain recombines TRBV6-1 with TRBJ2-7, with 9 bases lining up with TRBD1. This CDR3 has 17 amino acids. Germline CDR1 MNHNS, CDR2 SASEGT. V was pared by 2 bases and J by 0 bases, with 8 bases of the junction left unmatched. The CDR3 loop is CASSERDRVYFSYEQYF. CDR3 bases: TGTGCCAGCAGTGAACGGGACAGGGTCTACTTCTCCTACGAGCAGTACTTC.

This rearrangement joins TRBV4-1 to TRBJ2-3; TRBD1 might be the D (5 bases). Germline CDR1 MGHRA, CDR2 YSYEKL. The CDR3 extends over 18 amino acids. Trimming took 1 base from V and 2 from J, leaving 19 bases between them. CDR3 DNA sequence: TGCGCCAGCAGCCAAGTACCAGGGTCTAACTACAACACAGATACGCAGTATTTT. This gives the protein CASSQVPGSNYNTDTQYF.

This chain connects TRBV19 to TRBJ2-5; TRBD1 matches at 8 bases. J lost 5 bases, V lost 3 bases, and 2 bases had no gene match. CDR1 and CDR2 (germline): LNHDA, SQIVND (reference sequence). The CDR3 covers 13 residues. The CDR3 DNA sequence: TGTGCCAGTAGTATGAACAGGGGGGAGACCCAGTACTTC. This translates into CASSMNRGETQYF.

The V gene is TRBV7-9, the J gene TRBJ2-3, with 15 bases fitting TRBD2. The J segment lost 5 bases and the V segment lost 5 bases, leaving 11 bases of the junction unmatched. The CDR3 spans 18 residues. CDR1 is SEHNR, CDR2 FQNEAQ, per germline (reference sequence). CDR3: CASSPKGLAGGSVDTQYF. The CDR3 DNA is TGTGCCAGCAGCCCGAAGGGACTAGCGGGGGGATCGGTAGATACGCAGTATTTT.

The CDR3 nucleotides are TGTGCCAGCAGCTTCGGACAGGGGGCGCAAGATACGCAGTATTTT. This gives the protein CASSFGQGAQDTQYF. V usage is TRBV7-9 and J usage is TRBJ2-3, with 11 bases aligning to TRBD1. Trimming removed 3 bases from V and 5 bases from J; junction bases left unmatched: 4. Germline V lookup: CDR1 SEHNR, CDR2 FQNEAQ (reference sequence). This CDR3 is 15 amino acids long.

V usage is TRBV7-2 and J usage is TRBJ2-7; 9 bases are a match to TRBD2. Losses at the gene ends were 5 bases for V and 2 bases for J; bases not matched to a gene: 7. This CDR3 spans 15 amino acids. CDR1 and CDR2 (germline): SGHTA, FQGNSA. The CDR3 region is CASSPKAGGPYEQYF. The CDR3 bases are TGTGCCAGCAGCCCCAAAGCGGGGGGACCCTACGAGCAGTACTTC. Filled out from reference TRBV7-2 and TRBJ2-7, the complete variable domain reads GAGVSQSPSNKVTEKGKDVELRCDPISGHTALYWYRQSLGQGLEFLIYFQGNSAPDKSGLPSDRFSAERTGGSVSTLTIQRTQQEDSAVYLCASSPKAGGPYEQYFGPGTRLTVT.

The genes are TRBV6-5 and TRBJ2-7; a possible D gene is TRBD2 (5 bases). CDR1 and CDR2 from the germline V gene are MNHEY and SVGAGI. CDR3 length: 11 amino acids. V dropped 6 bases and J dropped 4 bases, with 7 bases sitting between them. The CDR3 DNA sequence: TGTGCCAGCAGCCGACTATACGAGCAGTACTTC. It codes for CASSRLYEQYF.

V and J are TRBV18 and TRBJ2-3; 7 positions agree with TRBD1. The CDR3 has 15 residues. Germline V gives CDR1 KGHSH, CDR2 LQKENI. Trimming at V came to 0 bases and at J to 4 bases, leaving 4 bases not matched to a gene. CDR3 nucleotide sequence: TGTGCCAGCTCACCACCGGGACAGTTGTCAGATACGCAGTATTTT. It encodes CASSPPGQLSDTQYF. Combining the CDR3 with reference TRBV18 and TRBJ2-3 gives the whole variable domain NAGVMQNPRHLVRRRGQEARLRCSPMKGHSHVYWYRQLPEEGLKFMVYLQKENIIDESGMPKERFSAEFPKEGPSILRIQQVVRGDSAAYFCASSPPGQLSDTQYFGPGTRLTVL.

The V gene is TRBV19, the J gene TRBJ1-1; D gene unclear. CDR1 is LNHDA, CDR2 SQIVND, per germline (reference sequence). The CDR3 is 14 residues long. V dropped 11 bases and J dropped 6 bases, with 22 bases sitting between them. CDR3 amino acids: CASRRARLDSEAFF. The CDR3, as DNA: TGTGCCTCTCGAAGAGCGCGTCTAGATTCTGAAGCTTTCTTT.

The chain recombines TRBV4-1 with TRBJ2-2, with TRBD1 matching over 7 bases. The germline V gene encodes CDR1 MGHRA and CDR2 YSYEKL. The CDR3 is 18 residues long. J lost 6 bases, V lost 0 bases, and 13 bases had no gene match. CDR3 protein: CASSQEARGIGIAGELFF. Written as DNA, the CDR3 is TGCGCCAGCAGCCAAGAGGCCAGGGGGATAGGGATCGCCGGGGAGCTGTTTTTT.